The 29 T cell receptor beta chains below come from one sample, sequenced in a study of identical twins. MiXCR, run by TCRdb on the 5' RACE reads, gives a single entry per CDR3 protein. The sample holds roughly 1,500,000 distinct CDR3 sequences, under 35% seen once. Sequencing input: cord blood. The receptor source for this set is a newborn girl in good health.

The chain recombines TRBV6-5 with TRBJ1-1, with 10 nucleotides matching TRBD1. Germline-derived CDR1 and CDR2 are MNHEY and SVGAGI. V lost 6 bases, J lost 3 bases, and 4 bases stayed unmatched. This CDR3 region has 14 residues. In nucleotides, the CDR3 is TGTGCCAGCAGAGCCGGGACAGGGGACACTGAAGCTTTCTTT. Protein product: CASRAGTGDTEAFF.

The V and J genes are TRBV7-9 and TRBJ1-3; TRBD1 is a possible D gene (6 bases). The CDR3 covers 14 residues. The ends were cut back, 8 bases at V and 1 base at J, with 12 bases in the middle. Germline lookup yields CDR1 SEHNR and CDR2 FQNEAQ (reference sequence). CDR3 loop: CASCPQGSGNTIYF. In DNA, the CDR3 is TGTGCCAGCTGCCCCCAGGGGTCTGGAAACACCATATATTTT.

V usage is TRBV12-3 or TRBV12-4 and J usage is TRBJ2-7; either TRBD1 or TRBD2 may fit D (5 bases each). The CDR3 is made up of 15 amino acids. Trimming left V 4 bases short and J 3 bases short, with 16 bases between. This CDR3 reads CASSWDRTLNYEQYF. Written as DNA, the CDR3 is TGTGCCAGCAGTTGGGACCGAACGTTAAACTACGAGCAGTACTTC.

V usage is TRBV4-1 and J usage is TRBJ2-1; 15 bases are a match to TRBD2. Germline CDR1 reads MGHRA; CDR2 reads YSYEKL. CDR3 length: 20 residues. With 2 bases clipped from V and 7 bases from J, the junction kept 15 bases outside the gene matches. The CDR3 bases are TGCGCCAGCAGCCAAAGGGGGGGACTAGCGGGAGGTGGCCCTTGGAATGAGCAGTTCTTC. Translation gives CASSQRGGLAGGGPWNEQFF.

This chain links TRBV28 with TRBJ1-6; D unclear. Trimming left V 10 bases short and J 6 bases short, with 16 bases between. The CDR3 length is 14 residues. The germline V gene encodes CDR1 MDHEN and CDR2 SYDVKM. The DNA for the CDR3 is TGTGCCATCACAATACGGGCGGGTAATTCACCCCTCCACTTT. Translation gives CAITIRAGNSPLHF.

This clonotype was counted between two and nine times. The CDR3 region has the DNA TGTGCCAGCAGTTTATCTCAGGGGGGAAGGGTCGAGCAGTACTTC. It translates to CASSLSQGGRVEQYF. This rearrangement joins TRBV28 to TRBJ2-7, with D possibly TRBD1 on 7 matching bases. V lost 1 base to trimming and J lost 6 bases, with 16 bases between them. This CDR3 spans 15 amino acids. Germline loops: CDR1 MDHEN, CDR2 SYDVKM.

The CDR3 sequence: CSARIPGARTEAFF. The DNA of the CDR3 is TGCAGTGCTAGAATCCCTGGGGCCAGGACTGAAGCTTTCTTT. The genes are TRBV20-1 and TRBJ1-1; D might be TRBD1 (5 bases). Germline CDR1 reads DFQATT; CDR2 reads SNEGSKA (reference sequence). The CDR3 contains 14 residues. Trimming cost V 2 bases and J 5 bases, with 15 bases left between them.

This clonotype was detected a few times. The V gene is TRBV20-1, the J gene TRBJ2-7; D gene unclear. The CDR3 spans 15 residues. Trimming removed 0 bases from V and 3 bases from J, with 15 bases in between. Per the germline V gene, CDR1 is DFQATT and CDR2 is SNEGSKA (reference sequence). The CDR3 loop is CSARDRVAGLYEQYF. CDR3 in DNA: TGCAGTGCTAGAGATCGGGTAGCTGGCCTCTACGAGCAGTACTTC.

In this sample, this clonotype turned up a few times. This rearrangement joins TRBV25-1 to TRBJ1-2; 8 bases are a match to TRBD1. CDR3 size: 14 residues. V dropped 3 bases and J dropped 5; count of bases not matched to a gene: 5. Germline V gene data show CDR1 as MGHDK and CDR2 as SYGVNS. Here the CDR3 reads CASSEFDRGYGYTF. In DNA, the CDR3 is TGTGCCAGCAGTGAGTTCGACAGGGGATATGGCTACACCTTC.

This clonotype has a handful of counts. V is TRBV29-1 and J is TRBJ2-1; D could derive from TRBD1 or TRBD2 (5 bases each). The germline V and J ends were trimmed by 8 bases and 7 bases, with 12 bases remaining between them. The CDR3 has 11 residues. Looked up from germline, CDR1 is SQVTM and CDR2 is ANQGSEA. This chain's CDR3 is CSMGRTNEQFF. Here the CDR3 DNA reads TGCAGCATGGGACGGACAAATGAGCAGTTCTTC.

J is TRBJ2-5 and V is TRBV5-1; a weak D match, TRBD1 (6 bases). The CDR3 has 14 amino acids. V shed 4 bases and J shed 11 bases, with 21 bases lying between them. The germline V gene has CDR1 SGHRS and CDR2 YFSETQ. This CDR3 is CASSPGDTSEEQYF. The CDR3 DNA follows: TGCGCCAGCAGCCCAGGGGACACCTCTGAGGAGCAGTACTTC.

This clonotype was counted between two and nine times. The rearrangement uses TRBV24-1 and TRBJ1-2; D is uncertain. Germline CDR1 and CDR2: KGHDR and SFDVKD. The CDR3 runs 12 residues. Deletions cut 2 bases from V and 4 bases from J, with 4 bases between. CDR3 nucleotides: TGTGCCACCAGTGATTCCATCTATGGCTACACCTTC. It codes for CATSDSIYGYTF.

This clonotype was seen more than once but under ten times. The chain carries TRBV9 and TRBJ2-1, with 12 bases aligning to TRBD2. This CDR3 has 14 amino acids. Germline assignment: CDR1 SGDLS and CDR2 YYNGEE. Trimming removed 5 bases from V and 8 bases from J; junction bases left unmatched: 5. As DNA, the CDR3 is TGTGCCAGCAGTCGGACTAGCGGGGTCGATGAGCAGTTCTTC. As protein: CASSRTSGVDEQFF.

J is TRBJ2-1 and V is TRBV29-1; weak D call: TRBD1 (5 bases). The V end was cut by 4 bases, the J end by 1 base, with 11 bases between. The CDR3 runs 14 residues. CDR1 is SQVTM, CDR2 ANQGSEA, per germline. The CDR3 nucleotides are TGCAGCGTTGTTAGCAGGGTATCCTACAATGAGCAGTTCTTC. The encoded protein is CSVVSRVSYNEQFF.

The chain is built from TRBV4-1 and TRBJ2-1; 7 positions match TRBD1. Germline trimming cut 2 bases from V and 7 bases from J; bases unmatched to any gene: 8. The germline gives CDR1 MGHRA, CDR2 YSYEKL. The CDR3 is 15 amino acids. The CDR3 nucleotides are TGCGCCAGCAGCCAACCCCCGACAGGGAGTAATGAGCAGTTCTTC. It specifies CASSQPPTGSNEQFF.

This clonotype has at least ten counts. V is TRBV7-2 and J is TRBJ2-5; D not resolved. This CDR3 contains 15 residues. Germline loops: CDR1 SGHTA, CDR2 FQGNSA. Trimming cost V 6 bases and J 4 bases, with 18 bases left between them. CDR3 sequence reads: CASSYLGSPLETQYF. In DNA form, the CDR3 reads TGTGCCAGCAGTTATCTAGGTTCCCCTTTAGAGACCCAGTACTTC.

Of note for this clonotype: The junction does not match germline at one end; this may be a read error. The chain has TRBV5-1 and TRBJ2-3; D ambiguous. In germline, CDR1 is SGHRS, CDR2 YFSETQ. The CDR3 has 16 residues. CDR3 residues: CAGSLFYWQSTDTQYF. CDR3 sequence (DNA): TGCGCCGGCAGCTTGTTCTACTGGCAGTCCACAGATACGCAGTATTTT.

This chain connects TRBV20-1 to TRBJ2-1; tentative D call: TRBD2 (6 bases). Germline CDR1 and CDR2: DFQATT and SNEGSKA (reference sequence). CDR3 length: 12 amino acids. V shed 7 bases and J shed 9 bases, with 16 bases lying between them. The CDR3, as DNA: TGCAGTGTTTTATCTCTGGGAGGTGAGCAGTTCTTC. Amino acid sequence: CSVLSLGGEQFF.

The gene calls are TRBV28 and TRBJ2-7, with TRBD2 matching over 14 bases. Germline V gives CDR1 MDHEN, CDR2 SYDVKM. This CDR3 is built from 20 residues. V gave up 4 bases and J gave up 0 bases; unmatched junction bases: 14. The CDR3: CASSSSGTSGSSGTSYEQYF. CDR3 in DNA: TGTGCCAGCAGTTCATCCGGGACTAGCGGGAGTTCTGGGACCTCCTACGAGCAGTACTTC.

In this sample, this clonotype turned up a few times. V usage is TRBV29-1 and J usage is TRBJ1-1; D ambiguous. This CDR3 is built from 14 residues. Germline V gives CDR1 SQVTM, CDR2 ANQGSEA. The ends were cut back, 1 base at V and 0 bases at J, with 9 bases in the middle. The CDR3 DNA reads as TGCAGCGTTGAAGTTCGTCGGATGAACACTGAAGCTTTCTTT. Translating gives CSVEVRRMNTEAFF.

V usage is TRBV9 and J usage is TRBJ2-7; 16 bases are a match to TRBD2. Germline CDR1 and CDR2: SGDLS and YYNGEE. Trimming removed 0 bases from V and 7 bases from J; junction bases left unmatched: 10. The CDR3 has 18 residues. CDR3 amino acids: CASSVGPGLAGGRNEQYF. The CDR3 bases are TGTGCCAGCAGCGTAGGTCCGGGACTAGCGGGAGGGCGCAATGAGCAGTACTTC.

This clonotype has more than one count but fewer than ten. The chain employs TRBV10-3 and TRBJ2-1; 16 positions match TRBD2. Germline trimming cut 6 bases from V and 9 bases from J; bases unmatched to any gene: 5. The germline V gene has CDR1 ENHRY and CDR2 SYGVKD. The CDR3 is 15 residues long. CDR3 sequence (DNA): TGTGCCATCAGGGACGGGACTAGCGGGAGGGGTGAGCAGTTCTTC. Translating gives CAIRDGTSGRGEQFF.

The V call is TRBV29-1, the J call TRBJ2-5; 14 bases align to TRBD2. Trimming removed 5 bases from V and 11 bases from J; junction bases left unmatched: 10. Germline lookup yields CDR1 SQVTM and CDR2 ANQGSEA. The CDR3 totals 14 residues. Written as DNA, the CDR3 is TGCAGCGTTCGGACTAGCGGGGGGTACAATGAGCAGTACTTC. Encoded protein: CSVRTSGGYNEQYF. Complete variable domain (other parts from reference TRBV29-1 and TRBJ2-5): SAVISQKPSRDICQRGTSLTIQCQVDSQVTMMFWYRQQPGQSLTLIATANQGSEATYESGFVIDKFPISRPNLTFSTLTVSNMSPEDSSIYLCSVRTSGGYNEQYFGPGTRLLVL.

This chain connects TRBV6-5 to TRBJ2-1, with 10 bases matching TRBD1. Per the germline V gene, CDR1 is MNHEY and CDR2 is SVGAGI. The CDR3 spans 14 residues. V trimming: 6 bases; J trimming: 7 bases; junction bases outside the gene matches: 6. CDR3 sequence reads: CASRGQGIRNEQFF. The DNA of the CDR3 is TGTGCCAGCAGGGGACAGGGGATAAGGAATGAGCAGTTCTTC.

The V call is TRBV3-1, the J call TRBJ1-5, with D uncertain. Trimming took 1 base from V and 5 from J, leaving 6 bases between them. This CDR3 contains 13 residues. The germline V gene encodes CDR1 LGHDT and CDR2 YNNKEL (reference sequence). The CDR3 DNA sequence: TGTGCCAGCAGCCAAGGGTACGATCAGCCCCAGCATTTT. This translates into CASSQGYDQPQHF.

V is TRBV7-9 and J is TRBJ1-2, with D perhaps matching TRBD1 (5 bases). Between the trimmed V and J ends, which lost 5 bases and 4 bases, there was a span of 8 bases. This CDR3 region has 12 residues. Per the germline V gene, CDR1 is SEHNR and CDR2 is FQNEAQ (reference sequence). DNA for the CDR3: TGTGCCAGCAGCGCAGGGTTCTATGGCTACACCTTC. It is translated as CASSAGFYGYTF.

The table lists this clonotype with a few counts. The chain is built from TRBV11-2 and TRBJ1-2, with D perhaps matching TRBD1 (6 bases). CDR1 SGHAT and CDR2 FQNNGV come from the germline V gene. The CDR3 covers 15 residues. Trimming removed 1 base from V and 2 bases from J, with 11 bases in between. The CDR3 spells CASSLVQGSNYGYTF. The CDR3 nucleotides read TGTGCCAGCAGCTTAGTACAGGGTTCAAACTATGGCTACACCTTC.

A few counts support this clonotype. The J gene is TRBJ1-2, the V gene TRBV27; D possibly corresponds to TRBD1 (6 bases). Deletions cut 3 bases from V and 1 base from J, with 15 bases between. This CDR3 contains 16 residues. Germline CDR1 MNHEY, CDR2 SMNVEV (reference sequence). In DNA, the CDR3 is TGTGCCAGCAGTTTCTATACCCCACAGGGTAACTATGGCTACACCTTC. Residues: CASSFYTPQGNYGYTF.

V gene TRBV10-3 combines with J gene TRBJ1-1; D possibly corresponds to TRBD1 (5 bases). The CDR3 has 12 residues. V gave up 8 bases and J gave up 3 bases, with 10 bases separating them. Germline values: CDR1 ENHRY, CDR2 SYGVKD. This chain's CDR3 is CAIGRGDTEAFF. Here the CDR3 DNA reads TGTGCCATCGGGCGAGGGGACACTGAAGCTTTCTTT.